A selection of T cell receptor beta chains follows, all from one sample in a study of blood T cell repertoires in COVID-19. Data came from immunoSEQ multiplex PCR; TCRdb stores just in-frame clones and leaves some out. The table lists 150,000 to 200,000 clones, approximately 85% of them singletons. The sequenced sample was peripheral blood. The receptors here all came from a man between 60 and 75 years old with active or convalescent COVID-19. CDR3s include the opening cysteine and the closing phenylalanine or tryptophan. Fields, in order: D gene, V gene, J gene, CDR3 DNA, CDR3 protein. D genes are given only for firm matches.

>TRBD2|TRBV11-2|TRBJ2-5
TGTGCCAGCAGCTTACTAGCGGCATTAGCGGAGACCCAGTACTTC
CASSLLAALAETQYF
>-|TRBV5-6|TRBJ2-7
TGTGCCAGCAGCTTCCAGGGTAGAGAGCAGTACTTC
CASSFQGREQYF
>TRBD1|TRBV7-9|TRBJ1-6
TGTGCCAGCAGCCTCCTGGGGACAGGGAGTTCACCCCTCCACTTT
CASSLLGTGSSPLHF
>TRBD1|TRBV19|TRBJ1-5
TGTGCCAGTACCCAAATGGGACAGGGGATGGGTTGGCCCCAGCATTTT
CASTQMGQGMGWPQHF
>TRBD1|TRBV2|TRBJ2-3
TGTGCCAGCGCCGGGACAGGGGAGCCGGATACGCAGTATTTT
CASAGTGEPDTQYF
>-|TRBV7-3|TRBJ1-1
TGTGCCAGCAGCCCTTTCCCCTCCACTGAAGCTTTCTTT
CASSPFPSTEAFF
>-|TRBV3-1/TRBV3-2|TRBJ2-1
TGTGCCAGCAGCCGCGCTCGATTACGCTCCTACAATGAGCAGTTCTTC
CASSRARLRSYNEQFF
>TRBD1|TRBV5-6|TRBJ1-1
TGTGCCAGCACCCCTCAGGGGGTGAACACTGAAGCTTTCTTT
CASTPQGVNTEAFF
>TRBD1|TRBV11-2|TRBJ1-2
TGTGCCAGCAGCATGCGCCGGGACAGAGACTATGGCTACACCTTC
CASSMRRDRDYGYTF
>-|TRBV7-3|TRBJ2-7
TGTGCCAGCAGCTTTACAGGGACCTACGAGCAGTACTTC
CASSFTGTYEQYF
>-|TRBV14|TRBJ1-1
TGTGCCAGCAGCCAAGAATCCTTTGCGGGAGCTTTCTTT
CASSQESFAGAFF
>-|TRBV12-3/TRBV12-4|TRBJ1-1
TGTGCCAGCAGTTTTTCCGGCGGCACTGAAGCTTTCTTT
CASSFSGGTEAFF
>-|TRBV14|TRBJ2-1
TGTGCCAGCAGCCAATTAAAGACAGGATTCTACAATGAGCAGTTCTTC
CASSQLKTGFYNEQFF
>TRBD1|TRBV27|TRBJ2-6
TGTGCCAGCAGCCCCCTGGGCAGGGGGCGATTCTCTGGGGCCAACGTCCTGACTTTC
CASSPLGRGRFSGANVLTF
>-|TRBV3-1/TRBV3-2|TRBJ2-7
TGTGCCAGCAGCCAAGCAGGGGGGTACGAGCAGTACTTC
CASSQAGGYEQYF
>-|TRBV10-1|TRBJ2-5
TGCGCCAGCAGTGAGTCTACAGCCCAAGAGACCCAGTACTTC
CASSESTAQETQYF
>TRBD1|TRBV27|TRBJ1-2
TGTGCCAGCGGTGAGAGGGGGCGCGGCTACACCTTC
CASGERGRGYTF
>TRBD1|TRBV2|TRBJ1-6
TGTGCCAGCAGCCCCCTTGGGGGACAGGGAAGATCACCCCTCCACTTT
CASSPLGGQGRSPLHF